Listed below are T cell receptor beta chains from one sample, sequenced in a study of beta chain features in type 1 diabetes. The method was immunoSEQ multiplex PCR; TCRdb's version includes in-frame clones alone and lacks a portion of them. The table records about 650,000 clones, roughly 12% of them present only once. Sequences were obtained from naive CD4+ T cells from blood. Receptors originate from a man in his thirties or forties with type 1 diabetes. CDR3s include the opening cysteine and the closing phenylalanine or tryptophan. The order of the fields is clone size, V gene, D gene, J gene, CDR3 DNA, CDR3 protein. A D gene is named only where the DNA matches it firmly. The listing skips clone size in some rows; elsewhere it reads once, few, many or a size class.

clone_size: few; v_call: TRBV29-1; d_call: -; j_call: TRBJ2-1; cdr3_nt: TGCAGCACACGACCCAGCCCGTACAATGAGCAGTTCTTC; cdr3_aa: CSTRPSPYNEQFF
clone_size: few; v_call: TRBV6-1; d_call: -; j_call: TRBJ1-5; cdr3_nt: TGTGCCAGCAACCGAGGGGTTAGCAATCAGCCCCAGCATTTT; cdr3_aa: CASNRGVSNQPQHF
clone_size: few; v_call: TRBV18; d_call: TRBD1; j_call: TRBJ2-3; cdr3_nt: TGTGCCAGCTCACCCTACGGGACAGGGTTAACGGATACGCAGTATTTT; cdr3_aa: CASSPYGTGLTDTQYF
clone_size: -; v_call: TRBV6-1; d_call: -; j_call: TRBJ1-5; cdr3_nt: TGTGCCAGCAGTTCTTCCAGGGTCAGCAATCAGCCCCAGCATTTT; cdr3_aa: CASSSSRVSNQPQHF
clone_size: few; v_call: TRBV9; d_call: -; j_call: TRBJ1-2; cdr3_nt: TGTGCCAGCAGCCCCGCGGGGTACGGCTACACCTTC; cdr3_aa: CASSPAGYGYTF
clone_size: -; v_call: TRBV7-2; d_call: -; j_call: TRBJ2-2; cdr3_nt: TGTGCCAGCAGCTTAGTTGGGGCAGCGGCCGCGAACACCGGGGAGCTGTTTTTT; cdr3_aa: CASSLVGAAAANTGELFF
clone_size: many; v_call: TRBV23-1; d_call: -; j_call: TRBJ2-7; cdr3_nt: TGCGCCAGCGGAAGCCCGGACGGCTACGAGCAGTACTTC; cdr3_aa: CASGSPDGYEQYF
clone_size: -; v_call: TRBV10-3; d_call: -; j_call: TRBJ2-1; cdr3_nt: TGTGCCATCAGTGAGACAGATCCGGCGGAGCAGTTCTTC; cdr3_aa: CAISETDPAEQFF
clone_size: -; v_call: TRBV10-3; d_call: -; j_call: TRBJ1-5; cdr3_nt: TGTGCCATCAGTGTTAGTAAACAGCCCCAGCATTTT; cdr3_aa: CAISVSKQPQHF
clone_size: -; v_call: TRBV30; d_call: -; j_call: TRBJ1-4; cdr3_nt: TGTGCCTGGAGTGTACTTCGGGAAAAACTGTTTTTT; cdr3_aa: CAWSVLREKLFF
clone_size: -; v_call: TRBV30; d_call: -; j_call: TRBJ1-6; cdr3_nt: TGTGCCTGGAGTGTAGGACAGCGGAATTCACCCCTCCACTTT; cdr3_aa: CAWSVGQRNSPLHF
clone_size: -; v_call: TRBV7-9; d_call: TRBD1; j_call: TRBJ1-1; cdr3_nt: TGTGCCAGCAGCTCCAGGGGGAGTGGGACTGAAGCTTTCTTT; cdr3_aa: CASSSRGSGTEAFF
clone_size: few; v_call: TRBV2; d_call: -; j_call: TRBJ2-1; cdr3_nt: TGTGCCAGCACGGGCAATGAGCAGTTCTTC; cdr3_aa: CASTGNEQFF
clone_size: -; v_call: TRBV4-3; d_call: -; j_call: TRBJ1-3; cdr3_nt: TGCGCCAGCAGCCAAGATAGTTGGGGAGCAGCTGGAAACACCATATATTTT; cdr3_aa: CASSQDSWGAAGNTIYF
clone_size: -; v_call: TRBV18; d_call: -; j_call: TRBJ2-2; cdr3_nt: TGTGCCAGCTCACAACAACCACAGAGCTACACCGGGGAGCTGTTTTTT; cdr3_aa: CASSQQPQSYTGELFF
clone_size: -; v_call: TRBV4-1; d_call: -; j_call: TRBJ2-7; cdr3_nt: TGCGCCAGCAGCCTCTCGGCGACATCCTACGAGCAGTACTTC; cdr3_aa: CASSLSATSYEQYF
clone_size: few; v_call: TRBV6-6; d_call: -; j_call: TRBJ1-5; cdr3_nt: TGTGCCAGCACTTCTCAATACGGGCCCCAGCATTTT; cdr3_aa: CASTSQYGPQHF